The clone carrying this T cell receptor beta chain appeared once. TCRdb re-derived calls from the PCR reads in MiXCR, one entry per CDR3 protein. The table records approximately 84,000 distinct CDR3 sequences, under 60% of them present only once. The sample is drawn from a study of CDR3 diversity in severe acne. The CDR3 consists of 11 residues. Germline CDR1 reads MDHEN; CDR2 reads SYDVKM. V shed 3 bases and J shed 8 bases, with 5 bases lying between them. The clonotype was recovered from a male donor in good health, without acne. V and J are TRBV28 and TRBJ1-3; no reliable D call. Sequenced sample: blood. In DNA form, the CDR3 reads TGTGCCAGCAGTTTTTTGGACACCATATATTTT. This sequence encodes CASSFLDTIYF.